Below are 16 T cell receptor beta chains sequenced from a single sample in a study of tumor and adjacent non-tumor tissue in lung cancer. RNA was extracted from bulk tissue without any cell sorting. Distant lung tissue was collected more than 3 cm away from the tumor edge. Three rounds of nested PCR, following a modified ARM-PCR protocol, produced the TCRbeta library. TCRdb re-called the multiplex PCR reads with MiXCR, one entry per CDR3 protein. The sample comprises over 80,000 distinct CDR3 sequences, 80% of which are singletons, and more than 30% rests with the top ten. The sequenced sample was distant non-tumor lung tissue. Receptor source: a man aged 55 to 70 with small cell lung cancer.

As concerns this clonotype: This may come from a read error, since a much larger clone is one base off. The genes are TRBV5-1 and TRBJ2-6; TRBD1 is a possible D gene (5 bases). Germline CDR1 reads SGHRS; CDR2 reads YFSETQ. This CDR3 region has 13 residues. The CDR3 spells CASRTSGAYVLTF. The CDR3 DNA reads as TGCGCCAGCAGGACTTCTGGGGCCTACGTCCTGACTTTC.

With respect to this clonotype: An end of the junction does not agree with germline; a read error may underlie this. This chain joins TRBV11-1 and TRBJ2-1; D is uncertain. The CDR3 length is 15 residues. Germline CDR1 SGHAT, CDR2 FQDESV (reference sequence). The CDR3 DNA sequence: TGTTCCAGCAGCTTGGAGAGGACGATCTACAATGAGCAGTTCTTC. It yields the protein CSSSLERTIYNEQFF.

As concerns this clonotype: A much larger clone lies one base from this, so it may be a read error. The chain couples TRBV20-1 to TRBJ2-1, with 8 nucleotides matching TRBD2. J lost 4 bases, V lost 3 bases, and 5 bases had no gene match. The V gene's germline CDR1 is DFQATT and CDR2 SNEGSKA (reference sequence). CDR3 length: 14 amino acids. DNA for the CDR3: TGCAGTGCTAGGGGACTAGTGGGGTACAATGAGCAGTTCTTC. Translated, it gives CSARGLVGYNEQFF.

On this clonotype itself: Compared with germline, one end of the junction differs, possibly owing to a read error. The chain links TRBV5-4 to TRBJ1-1; a possible D gene is TRBD1 (5 bases). Germline CDR1 is SGHNT and CDR2 is YYREEE (reference sequence). The CDR3 totals 12 residues. This chain's CDR3 is CGSRRWGDRAFF. CDR3 DNA sequence: TGTGGCAGCAGGCGATGGGGGGACCGAGCTTTCTTT.

To note about this clonotype: At one end, the junction sequence differs from germline, possibly due to a read error. The chain is built from TRBV6-5 and TRBJ2-1; 7 nucleotides line up with TRBD2. Germline V gene data show CDR1 as MNHEY and CDR2 as SVGAGI. The CDR3 contains 12 residues. CDR3 region: CVSSYRGDEQLF. Here the CDR3 DNA reads TGTGTCAGTAGTTACCGGGGGGATGAGCAGCTCTTC.

With respect to this clonotype: At one end, the junction sequence differs from germline, possibly due to a read error. The CDR3 protein is CASSRDRVETQYF. The CDR3 coding sequence is TGTGCCAGCAGCCGAGACAGGGTAGAGACCCAATACTTC. The chain employs TRBV7-8 and TRBJ2-5, with 7 bases identical to TRBD1. This CDR3 has 13 amino acids. The germline V gene has CDR1 SGHVS and CDR2 FQNEAQ.

The J gene is TRBJ2-1, the V gene TRBV29-1; 9 nucleotides align to TRBD1. The DNA end is a closer match to TRBJ2-7, so the J assignment may be wrong. There are 13 residues in the CDR3. CDR1 and CDR2 (germline): SQVTM, ANQGSEA. DNA for the CDR3: TGCAGCGCCAACAGGGGGCCTTACAACGAGCAGTACTTC. Translated: CSANRGPYNEQYF.

Concerning this clonotype itself: This may arise from a read error, as a much more abundant clone is one base away. This chain joins TRBV28 and TRBJ1-2; D might be TRBD1 (6 bases). V shed 2 bases and J shed 12 bases, with 19 bases lying between them. CDR3 length: 14 amino acids. CDR1 is MDHEN and CDR2 is SYDVKM in the germline V gene. In nucleotides, the CDR3 is TGTGCCAGCAGTTTAATCCGCAGGGGAGGAGGCCACACCTTC. Its protein product is CASSLIRRGGGHTF.

This clonotype showed up many times. This chain uses TRBV6-1 with TRBJ1-6; perhaps TRBD1 as D (5 bases). Germline CDR1 reads MNHNS; CDR2 reads SASEGT. The CDR3 loop spans 16 amino acids. The ends were cut back, 2 bases at V and 8 bases at J, with 16 bases in the middle. The CDR3 nucleotides are TGTGCCAGCAGTGAATCAGGTTACCCGGGGGATTCACCCCTCCACTTT. The encoded protein is CASSESGYPGDSPLHF.

The CDR3 nucleotides are TGTGCCACTACCTTGACCGGGAGGGGAACTAATGAAAAACTGTTTTTT. Its translation is CATTLTGRGTNEKLFF. The chain joins TRBV12-3 or TRBV12-4 to TRBJ1-4; D is possibly TRBD1 (5 bases). V was pared by 10 bases and J by 1 base, with 19 bases between. The CDR3 covers 16 residues.

Regarding this clonotype: This may come from a read error, since a much larger clone is one base off. The chain joins TRBV5-5 to TRBJ2-7; 14 bases agree with TRBD2. From germline, CDR1 is SGHKS and CDR2 YYEKEE (reference sequence). CDR3 size: 18 residues. The CDR3 coding sequence is TGTGCCAGCACTCGTTTGCGACTAGCGGGAGGGCCTAGATGCGAGCAGTGCTTC. The encoded protein is CASTRLRLAGGPRCEQCF.

Regarding this clonotype: The junction and the germline gene differ at one end; a read error may be behind it. This chain links TRBV6-6 with TRBJ2-3; D uncertain. The CDR3 length is 13 residues. Germline CDR1 and CDR2: MNHNY and SVGAGI (reference sequence). For the CDR3, the DNA is TGTGCCAGCAGGTCGTCGAACTCAAATACGCAATATTTT. It specifies CASRSSNSNTQYF.

Of note for this clonotype: One junction end does not reproduce the germline sequence, and a read error may be involved. The chain couples TRBV4-2 to TRBJ2-3; possible D gene TRBD2, 5 bases. Germline V gene lookup returns CDR1 LGHNA and CDR2 YNFKEQ. This CDR3 has 14 amino acids. CDR3 in DNA: TGTGTCAGCACCCCAAAGGACTTCCGGGATACGCATTATTTT. Encoded protein: CVSTPKDFRDTHYF.

A word on this clonotype: The junction departs from germline at one end; a sequencing error may be responsible. The chain uses TRBV10-3 and TRBJ2-5; D remains unclear. Germline CDR1 ENHRY, CDR2 SYGVKD. CDR3 size: 12 residues. Here the CDR3 reads CAFSAAEETQYF. Written as DNA, the CDR3 is TGTGCCTTCAGCGCGGCGGAAGAGACCCAGTACTTC.

This clonotype was picked up many times. V usage is TRBV10-2 and J usage is TRBJ2-7; 8 bases align to TRBD2. In germline, CDR1 is WSHSY, CDR2 SAAADI. The CDR3 contains 18 residues. Losses at the gene ends were 10 bases for V and 1 base for J; bases not matched to a gene: 21. The CDR3 nucleotides read TGCGCCACGACCCCCGGGACTAGTCGTAAATGGAGTTCCTACGAGCAGTACGTC. It translates to CATTPGTSRKWSSYEQYV.

Notes on this clonotype: Sequence at one end of the junction differs from germline and may be a read error. V usage is TRBV6-5 and J usage is TRBJ1-1; TRBD1 matches at 9 bases. The germline gives CDR1 MNHEY, CDR2 SVGAGI. This CDR3 has 14 residues. The CDR3 DNA sequence: TGTGCCAGTAGAACAGGGGGCATGAACACTGAAACTTTCTTT. Translated, it gives CASRTGGMNTETFF.